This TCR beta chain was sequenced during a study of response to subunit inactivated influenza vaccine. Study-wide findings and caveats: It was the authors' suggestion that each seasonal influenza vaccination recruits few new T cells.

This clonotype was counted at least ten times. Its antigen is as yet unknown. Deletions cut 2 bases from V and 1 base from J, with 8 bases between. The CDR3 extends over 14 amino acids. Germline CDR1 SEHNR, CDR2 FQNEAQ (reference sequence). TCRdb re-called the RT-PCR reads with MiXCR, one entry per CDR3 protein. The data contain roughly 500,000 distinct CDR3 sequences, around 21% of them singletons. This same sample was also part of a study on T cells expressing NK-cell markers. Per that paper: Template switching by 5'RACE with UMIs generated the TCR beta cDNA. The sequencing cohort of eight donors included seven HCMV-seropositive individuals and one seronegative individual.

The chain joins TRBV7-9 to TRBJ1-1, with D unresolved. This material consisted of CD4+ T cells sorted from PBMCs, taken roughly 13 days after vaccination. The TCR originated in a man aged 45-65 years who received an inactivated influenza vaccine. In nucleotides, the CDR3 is TGTGCCAGCAGCTTACATATGGAGAACACTGAAGCTTTCTTT. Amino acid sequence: CASSLHMENTEAFF.